These 5 T cell receptor beta chains were all obtained from the same sample, sequenced in a study of blood T cell repertoires in COVID-19. Libraries were prepared by immunoSEQ multiplex PCR; TCRdb keeps only in-frame clonotypes and omits some of them. The table includes fewer than 150,000 clones, roughly 84% detected once. Sequenced input: peripheral blood. The receptors shown here come from a woman aged 40 to 50 with acute or convalescent COVID-19.

This chain uses TRBV9 with TRBJ2-2; TRBD2 matches 7 bases. This CDR3 region has 20 residues. V was clipped by 2 bases and J by 5 bases; unmatched bases: 21. Germline-derived CDR1 and CDR2 are SGDLS and YYNGEE. CDR3: CASSVGPGLSNPVWTGELFF. CDR3 bases: TGTGCCAGCAGCGTCGGACCGGGACTAAGTAATCCGGTTTGGACCGGGGAGCTGTTTTTT.

The V and J genes are TRBV30 and TRBJ1-6, with D maybe TRBD1 (6 bases). The CDR3 spans 18 residues. Trimming took 1 base from V and 0 from J, leaving 16 bases between them. Per the germline V gene, CDR1 is GTSNPN and CDR2 is SVGIG (reference sequence). The CDR3 sequence: CAWSGGRTDLSYNSPLHF. The CDR3 DNA sequence: TGTGCCTGGAGTGGAGGGCGGACAGACCTCTCCTATAATTCACCCCTCCACTTT.

The chain recombines TRBV12-5 with TRBJ2-3; possible D gene TRBD2, 8 bases. There are 18 residues in the CDR3. CDR1 and CDR2 from the germline V gene are LGHNT and FRNRAP. V gave up 0 bases and J gave up 2 bases, with 18 bases separating them. CDR3 DNA sequence: TGTGCTAGTGGTTTGGTAAGGGGGCCGGGGGGGGCCACAGATACGCAGTATTTT. Its translation: CASGLVRGPGGATDTQYF.

The rearrangement uses TRBV4-1 and TRBJ1-2; weak D call: TRBD1 (6 bases). Trimming shortened V by 6 bases and J by 1 base, and 12 bases separated the two germline ends. The CDR3 contains 14 residues. The V gene's germline CDR1 is MGHRA and CDR2 YSYEKL. The CDR3 nucleotides are TGCGCCAGCAGTAGACAGGAAGTTAACTATGGCTACACCTTC. Its translation: CASSRQEVNYGYTF.

CDR3 sequence reads: CASARSGELFF. The CDR3 DNA sequence: TGTGCCAGCGCCAGATCCGGGGAGCTGTTTTTT. V and J are TRBV27 and TRBJ2-2; D remains unclear. From germline, CDR1 is MNHEY and CDR2 SMNVEV (reference sequence). The V gene lost 8 bases and the J gene lost 6 bases, with 7 bases spanning the gap. The CDR3 is 11 residues long.